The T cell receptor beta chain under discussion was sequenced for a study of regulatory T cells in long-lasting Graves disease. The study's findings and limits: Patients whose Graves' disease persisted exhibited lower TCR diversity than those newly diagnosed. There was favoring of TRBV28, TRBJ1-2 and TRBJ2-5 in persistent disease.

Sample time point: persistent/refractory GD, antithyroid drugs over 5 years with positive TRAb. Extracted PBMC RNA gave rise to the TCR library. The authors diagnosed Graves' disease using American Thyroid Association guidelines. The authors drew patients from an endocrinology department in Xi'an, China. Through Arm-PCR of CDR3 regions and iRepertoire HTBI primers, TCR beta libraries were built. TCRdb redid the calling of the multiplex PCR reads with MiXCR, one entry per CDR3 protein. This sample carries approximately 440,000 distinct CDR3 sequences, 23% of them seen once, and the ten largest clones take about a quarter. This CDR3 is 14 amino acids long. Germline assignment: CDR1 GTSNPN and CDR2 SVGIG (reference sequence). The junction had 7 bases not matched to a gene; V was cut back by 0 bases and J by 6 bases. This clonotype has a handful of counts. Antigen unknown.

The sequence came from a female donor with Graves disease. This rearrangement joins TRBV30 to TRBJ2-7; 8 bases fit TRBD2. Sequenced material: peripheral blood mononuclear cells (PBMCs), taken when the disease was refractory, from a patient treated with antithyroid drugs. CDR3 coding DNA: TGTGCCTGGAGTGTACGGGGGGGAGACACCGAGCAGTACTTC. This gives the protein CAWSVRGGDTEQYF.